These 2 T cell receptor beta chains were all obtained from the same sample, sequenced in a study of tumor and adjacent non-tumor tissue in lung cancer. Three rounds of nested PCR, following a modified ARM-PCR protocol, produced the TCRbeta library. TCRdb reanalysed the multiplex PCR reads using MiXCR and keeps one entry per CDR3 protein. Of 94,000 or so distinct CDR3 sequences listed, roughly 77% are singletons. No cell sorting was done before RNA was extracted from the tissue. This non-tumor lung sample came from over 3 cm beyond the tumor edge. Input material: distant non-tumor lung tissue. The receptors derive from a woman in her forties or fifties with non-small cell lung cancer.

As to this clonotype: The conserved final phenylalanine or tryptophan is absent from the CDR3, which likely points to a read error. The genes are TRBV12-3 or TRBV12-4 and TRBJ2-7; TRBD2 is a possible D gene (5 bases). The CDR3 has 11 amino acids. Trimming took off 11 bases at V and 7 bases at J, with 15 bases between the two ends. CDR3 region: CAGSSRREQYL. The CDR3 DNA reads as TGTGCCGGCTCGTCCCGGAGGGAGCAGTACTTA.

The V and J genes are TRBV29-1 and TRBJ2-4, with D perhaps TRBD1 (6 bases). Germline values: CDR1 SQVTM, CDR2 ANQGSEA. Trimming left V 5 bases short and J 11 bases short, with 19 bases between. CDR3 size: 13 residues. The CDR3 coding sequence is TGCAGCGTTTTCAAACCAGGGGCAGACGTTCAGTACTTC. This encodes CSVFKPGADVQYF. The full variable domain, in which reference TRBV29-1 and TRBJ2-4 provide the parts outside the CDR3, is SAVISQKPSRDICQRGTSLTIQCQVDSQVTMMFWYRQQPGQSLTLIATANQGSEATYESGFVIDKFPISRPNLTFSTLTVSNMSPEDSSIYLCSVFKPGADVQYFGAGTRLSVL.